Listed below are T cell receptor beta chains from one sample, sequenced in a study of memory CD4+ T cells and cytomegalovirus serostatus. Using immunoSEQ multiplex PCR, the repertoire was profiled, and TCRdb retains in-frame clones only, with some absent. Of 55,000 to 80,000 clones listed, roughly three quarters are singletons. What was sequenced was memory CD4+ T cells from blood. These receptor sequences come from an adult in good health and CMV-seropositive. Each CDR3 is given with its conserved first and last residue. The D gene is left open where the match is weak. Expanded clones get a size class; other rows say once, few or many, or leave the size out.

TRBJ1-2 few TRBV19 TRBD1 CASSPRGNYGYTF TGTGCCAGTAGTCCCAGGGGGAACTATGGCTACACCTTC
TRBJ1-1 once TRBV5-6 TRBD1 CASSLGTGAGNTEAFF TGTGCCAGCAGCTTGGGGACAGGCGCGGGGAACACTGAAGCTTTCTTT
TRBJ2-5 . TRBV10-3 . CAISESQGETQYF TGTGCCATCAGTGAGTCGCAGGGGGAGACCCAGTACTTC
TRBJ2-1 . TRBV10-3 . CAIGPELAAEQFF TGTGCCATCGGGCCCGAACTAGCAGCTGAGCAGTTCTTC
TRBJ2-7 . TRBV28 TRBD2 CASSFSSGGGDEQYF TGTGCCAGCAGTTTCTCTTCGGGGGGTGGAGACGAGCAGTACTTC
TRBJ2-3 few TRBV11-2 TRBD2 CASSLRLAGGLSTDTQYF TGTGCCAGCAGCTTACGACTAGCGGGGGGACTCAGCACAGATACGCAGTATTTT
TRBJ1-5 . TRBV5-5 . CASSRGPHF TGTGCCAGCAGCAGAGGACCTCATTTT
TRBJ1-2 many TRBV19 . CASSTLGGDYGYTF TGTGCCAGTAGTACCTTAGGCGGAGACTATGGCTACACCTTC
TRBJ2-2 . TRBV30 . CAWSVLTASGELFF TGTGCCTGGAGTGTACTGACGGCGAGCGGGGAGCTGTTTTTT
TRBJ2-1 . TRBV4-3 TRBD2 CASSPAGLAGGFTNEQFF TGCGCCAGCAGCCCGGCCGGGCTAGCGGGAGGTTTCACGAATGAGCAGTTCTTC
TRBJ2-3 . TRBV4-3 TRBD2 CASSQDPASGDTQYF TGCGCCAGCAGCCAAGATCCCGCTAGCGGAGATACGCAGTATTTT
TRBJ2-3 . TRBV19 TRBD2 CASSGTSGGAVTDTQYF TGTGCCAGTAGTGGGACTAGCGGGGGGGCTGTAACAGATACGCAGTATTTT
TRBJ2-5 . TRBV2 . CASKGEETQYF TGTGCCAGCAAAGGGGAAGAGACCCAGTACTTC
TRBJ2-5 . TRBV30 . CAWSLNNGLQTQYF TGTGCCTGGAGTTTAAACAACGGGCTACAGACCCAGTACTTC
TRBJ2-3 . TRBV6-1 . CASSERGATQYF TGTGCCAGCAGTGAACGCGGAGCAACGCAGTATTTT
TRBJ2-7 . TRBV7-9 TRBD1 CASSYGTESYEQYF TGTGCCAGCAGCTATGGGACAGAGAGCTACGAGCAGTACTTC
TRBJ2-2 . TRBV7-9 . CASSLLETTGELFF TGTGCCAGCAGTTTACTAGAGACCACCGGGGAGCTGTTTTTT
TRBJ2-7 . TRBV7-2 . CASSLSAAGSYPYEQYF TGTGCCAGCAGCCTCTCGGCGGCGGGAAGTTACCCCTACGAGCAGTACTTC
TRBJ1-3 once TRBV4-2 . CASSQDSNTLGNTIYF TGTGCCAGCAGCCAAGATTCGAACACCCTTGGAAACACCATATATTTT
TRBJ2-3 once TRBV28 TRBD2 CASSPGTNTDTQYF TGTGCCAGCAGTCCAGGGACTAACACAGATACGCAGTATTTT
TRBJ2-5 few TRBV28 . CASSSLRGQETQYF TGTGCCAGCAGTTCCCTGCGGGGACAAGAGACCCAGTACTTC
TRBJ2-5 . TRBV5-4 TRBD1 CASSQGQGARETQYF TGTGCCAGCAGCCAGGGACAGGGGGCGCGAGAGACCCAGTACTTC
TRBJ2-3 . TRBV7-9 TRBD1 CASTPDPGQGIDTQYF TGTGCCAGCACCCCTGACCCGGGACAGGGCATAGATACGCAGTATTTT
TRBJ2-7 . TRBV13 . CASSPLGRRESHEQYF TGTGCCAGCAGCCCCCTCGGCCGCAGGGAGTCCCACGAGCAGTACTTC
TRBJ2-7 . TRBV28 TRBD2 CASSSFLGLALTYEQYF TGTGCCAGCAGTTCATTCCTGGGACTAGCGTTGACCTACGAGCAGTACTTC
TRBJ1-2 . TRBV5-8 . CASSSPRAGAYYGYTF TGTGCCAGCAGCTCCCCCCGGGCAGGAGCTTACTATGGCTACACCTTC
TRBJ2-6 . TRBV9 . CASSPSSGVNVLTF TGTGCCAGCAGTCCCAGCTCTGGGGTCAACGTCCTGACTTTC
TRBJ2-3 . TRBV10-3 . CAISEGEADTQYF TGTGCCATCAGTGAGGGGGAAGCAGATACGCAGTATTTT
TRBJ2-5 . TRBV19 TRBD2 CASSISLAGGEETQYF TGTGCCAGTAGTATATCCCTAGCGGGGGGTGAAGAGACCCAGTACTTC
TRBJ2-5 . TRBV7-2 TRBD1 CASSYGQGETQYF TGTGCCAGCAGCTACGGACAGGGTGAGACCCAGTACTTC
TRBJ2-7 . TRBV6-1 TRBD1 CASSGRNRGLNEQYF TGTGCCAGCAGTGGACGTAACAGGGGTTTAAACGAGCAGTACTTC
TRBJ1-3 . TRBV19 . CASSTSGDSGNTIYF TGTGCCAGTAGTACTTCAGGGGACTCTGGAAACACCATATATTTT
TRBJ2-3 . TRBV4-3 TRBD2 CASSQEPRTSGGDTQYF TGCGCCAGCAGCCAAGAGCCTCGGACTAGCGGGGGAGATACGCAGTATTTT
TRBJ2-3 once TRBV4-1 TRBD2 CASRHSGRSTDTQYF TGCGCCAGCAGACATAGCGGGAGGAGCACAGATACGCAGTATTTT
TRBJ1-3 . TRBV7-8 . CASSFGEENTIYF TGTGCCAGCAGCTTCGGGGAGGAAAACACCATATATTTT
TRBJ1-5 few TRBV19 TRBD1 CASAGTGGSQPQHF TGTGCCAGTGCCGGGACAGGGGGCAGTCAGCCCCAGCATTTT
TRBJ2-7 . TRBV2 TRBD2 CASSPHPDGASGYEQYF TGTGCCAGCAGTCCTCACCCGGACGGGGCTAGCGGGTACGAGCAGTACTTC
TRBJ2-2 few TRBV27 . CASSQSKIAGELFF TGTGCCAGCAGCCAAAGTAAAATAGCGGGGGAGCTGTTTTTT
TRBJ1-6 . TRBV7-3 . CASSLKFEAGSPLHF TGTGCCAGCAGCTTAAAATTTGAGGCAGGTTCACCCCTCCACTTT
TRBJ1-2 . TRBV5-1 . CASTVGPGAANYGYTF TGCGCCAGTACGGTCGGTCCGGGGGCGGCTAACTATGGCTACACCTTC
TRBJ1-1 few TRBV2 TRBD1 CASSGTGGATEAFF TGTGCCAGCAGTGGGACAGGAGGAGCCACTGAAGCTTTCTTT
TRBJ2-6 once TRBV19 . CASSESGANVLTF TGTGCCAGTAGTGAGTCTGGGGCCAACGTCCTGACTTTC